This T cell receptor beta chain appears in the sequencing data of a study of cytotoxic CD8 clonotypes in ibrutinib-treated CLL. Whole-study context: Partial responses totalled approximately 24 and complete responses 2; after median approximately 6 years, approximately 15 remained remitted and roughly twelve progressed. General study points: Clonality rose at ibrutinib response, held steady in sustained remission, and fell toward baseline at progression.

The planned depth of sequencing spanned 1 in 200,000 to 1 in 1 million T cells. The data were produced by immunoSEQ multiplex PCR, yet TCRdb's version contains in-frame clones alone and is incomplete. This sample has some 65,000 clones, with approximately 57% found just once. Comments on this clone: Its antigen remains unidentified.

Looked up from germline, CDR1 is SGHVS and CDR2 is FQNEAQ. The CDR3 runs to 13 residues. The V end was cut by 3 bases, the J end by 8 bases, with 13 bases between. The sample here was PBMCs, taken after 12 months of ibrutinib treatment. The sequence derives from a human donor with chronic lymphocytic leukemia. The chain has TRBV7-8 and TRBJ1-2; D is possibly TRBD1 (6 bases). The CDR3, as DNA: TGTGCCAGCAGCTTCTCAGGGGCGCAAGGCTACACCTTC. This encodes CASSFSGAQGYTF.